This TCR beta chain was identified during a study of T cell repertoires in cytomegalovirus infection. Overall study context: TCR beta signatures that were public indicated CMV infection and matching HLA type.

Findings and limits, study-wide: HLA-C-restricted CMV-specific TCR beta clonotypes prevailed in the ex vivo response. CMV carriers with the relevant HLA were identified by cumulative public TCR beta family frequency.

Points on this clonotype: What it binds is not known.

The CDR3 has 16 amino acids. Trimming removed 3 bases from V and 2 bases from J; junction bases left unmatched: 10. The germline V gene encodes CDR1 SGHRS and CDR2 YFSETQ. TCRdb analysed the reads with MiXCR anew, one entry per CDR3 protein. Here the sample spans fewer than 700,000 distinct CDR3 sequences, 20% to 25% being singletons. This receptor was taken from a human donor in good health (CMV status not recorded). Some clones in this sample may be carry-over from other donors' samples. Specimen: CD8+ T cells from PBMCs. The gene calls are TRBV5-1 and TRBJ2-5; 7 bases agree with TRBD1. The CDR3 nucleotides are TGCGCCAGCAGCTCCTGGACAGGCAGATTTCAAGAGACCCAGTACTTC. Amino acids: CASSSWTGRFQETQYF.